The source of this T cell receptor beta chain is a study of T cells in Graves' hyperthyroidism and ophthalmopathy. RNA transcripts gave rise to amplified TCR beta CDR3 regions. A set of HTBI primers served as the primers for a first-round RT-PCR of the TCR CDR3. TCRdb analysed the multiplex PCR reads with MiXCR anew, one entry per CDR3 protein. Of 250,000 to 300,000 distinct CDR3 sequences listed, roughly a fifth are singletons. CDR1 and CDR2 (germline): KGHDR, SFDVKD. The CDR3 contains 15 residues. The V end lost 3 bases, the J end lost 0 bases, and 7 bases lay between the germline ends. This clonotype appeared many times.

The sequence derives from a man in his fifties with Graves' ophthalmopathy. Sequencing was performed on blood. This chain links TRBV24-1 with TRBJ2-2, with D unclear. The CDR3 spells CATSDPTANTGELFF. CDR3 sequence (DNA): TGTGCCACCAGTGATCCAACAGCGAACACCGGGGAGCTGTTTTTT.